One and the same sample provided the 15 T cell receptor beta chains below, sequenced in a study of post-analysis software for immune sequencing data. Findings and limits, study-wide: Elevated frequency relative to controls characterized four or five TRBV segments in patients, TRBV5-6, TRBV5-1 and TRBV20-1 among them.

Antigen specificity for these receptors is unknown. Unique molecular identifiers were carried by the TCR beta cDNA libraries. TCRdb redid the calling of the PCR reads with MiXCR, one entry per CDR3 protein. Altogether 500,000 to 600,000 distinct CDR3 sequences are present, roughly two fifths being singletons, with the ten largest covering under 2%. The specimen was blood. The receptors shown here come from a girl under 18 with multiple sclerosis.

This sequence joins TRBV29-1 and TRBJ1-2; D gene ambiguous. Trimming pared 3 bases from V and 7 bases from J, leaving 9 bases between. From germline, CDR1 is SQVTM and CDR2 ANQGSEA. The CDR3 loop spans 11 amino acids. This CDR3 reads CSVEQSGGYTF. The CDR3 DNA reads TGCAGCGTTGAGCAATCCGGTGGCTACACCTTC. Using reference TRBV29-1 and TRBJ1-2 for the parts outside the CDR3, the full variable domain is SAVISQKPSRDICQRGTSLTIQCQVDSQVTMMFWYRQQPGQSLTLIATANQGSEATYESGFVIDKFPISRPNLTFSTLTVSNMSPEDSSIYLCSVEQSGGYTFGSGTRLTVV.

As regards this clonotype: Given a much more abundant clone one base away, this may be a read error. The chain couples TRBV6-5 to TRBJ2-7, with D hard to call. Germline assignment: CDR1 MNHEY and CDR2 SVGAGI. V lost 4 bases to trimming and J lost 0 bases, with 7 bases between them. The CDR3 sequence is 13 residues long. CDR3 residues: CASSLKDSYEQYF. In DNA form, the CDR3 reads TGTGCCAGCAGTTTGAAGGACTCCTACGAGCAGTACTTC.

The rearrangement joins TRBV12-3 or TRBV12-4 to TRBJ2-1; 8 bases agree with TRBD1. This CDR3 comprises 15 residues. The ends lost 5 bases at V and 0 bases at J; junction bases unmatched: 3. The CDR3 DNA reads TGTGCCAGCAGTGAGGACAGGGACTCCTACAATGAGCAGTTCTTC. It codes for CASSEDRDSYNEQFF.

This clonotype was seen just once. This chain joins TRBV11-2 and TRBJ2-3; 7 bases map to TRBD1. The CDR3 runs 16 residues. Germline trimming cut 1 base from V and 2 bases from J; bases unmatched to any gene: 6. Germline loops: CDR1 SGHAT, CDR2 FQNNGV. CDR3 amino acids: CASSLVVGGVTDTQYF. CDR3 sequence (DNA): TGTGCCAGCAGCTTAGTCGTAGGGGGCGTCACAGATACGCAGTATTTT.

The chain uses TRBV13 and TRBJ2-1; weak D call: TRBD1 (7 bases). Looked up from germline, CDR1 is PRHDT and CDR2 is FYEKMQ (reference sequence). Between the trimmed V and J ends, which lost 0 bases and 7 bases, there was a span of 16 bases. CDR3 length: 16 residues. DNA for the CDR3: TGTGCCAGCAGCTTAGGATGGAGGGGGCTTCAGAATGAGCAGTTCTTC. It encodes CASSLGWRGLQNEQFF.

This rearrangement joins TRBV12-3 or TRBV12-4 to TRBJ2-1; TRBD1 might be the D (6 bases). The V gene lost 10 bases and the J gene lost 8 bases, with 15 bases spanning the gap. The CDR3 contains 12 residues. The CDR3, as DNA: TGTGCCAACAGCAAAGGGGGAGATGAGCAGTTCTTC. This codes for CANSKGGDEQFF.

This clonotype was picked up a small number of times. V is TRBV24-1 and J is TRBJ2-1; TRBD2 aligns across 9 bases. The CDR3 consists of 12 residues. The J segment lost 15 bases and the V segment lost 3 bases, leaving 5 bases of the junction unmatched. CDR1 and CDR2 (germline): KGHDR, SFDVKD. The CDR3: CATSDETSGWFF. The CDR3 DNA follows: TGTGCCACCAGTGATGAAACTAGCGGGTGGTTCTTC.

This clonotype turned up a few times. This chain connects TRBV3-1 to TRBJ1-2; 11 nucleotides match TRBD1. V was pared by 0 bases and J by 7 bases, with 4 bases of the junction left unmatched. This CDR3 spans 15 amino acids. CDR1 and CDR2 (germline): LGHDT, YNNKEL (reference sequence). As DNA, the CDR3 is TGTGCCAGCAGCCAAGAGGGGACAGGGGGACTTGGCTACACCTTC. Protein: CASSQEGTGGLGYTF.

The chain has TRBV29-1 and TRBJ2-3; possibly TRBD1 for D (6 bases). Trimming took off 5 bases at V and 3 bases at J, with 15 bases between the two ends. Germline V gene lookup returns CDR1 SQVTM and CDR2 ANQGSEA. The CDR3 contains 14 residues. The CDR3 DNA is TGCAGCGTTACCCAGGGGCGCCCGACAGATACGCAGTATTTT. Translating it yields CSVTQGRPTDTQYF.

This chain connects TRBV18 to TRBJ2-3, with TRBD2 as a possible D gene (5 bases). Germline V CDR1 and CDR2: KGHSH, LQKENI. This CDR3 is built from 16 residues. Trimming removed 0 bases at V and 1 base at J, with 11 bases between. CDR3: CASSPPGLEGTDTQYF. CDR3 sequence (DNA): TGTGCCAGCTCACCACCGGGTTTGGAGGGCACAGATACGCAGTATTTT.

V is TRBV10-3 and J is TRBJ2-7, with 9 bases fitting TRBD1. Germline V gene sequence: CDR1 ENHRY, CDR2 SYGVKD. The V and J ends lost 2 bases and 4 bases, in that order; junction bases with no gene match: 3. The CDR3 length is 14 residues. For the CDR3, the DNA is TGTGCCATCAGTGAGACAGGGGGCGGATACGAGCAGTACTTC. Protein sequence: CAISETGGGYEQYF.

The chain carries TRBV30 and TRBJ2-1, with TRBD2 matching 14 bases. Per germline, CDR1 GTSNPN and CDR2 SVGIG (reference sequence). CDR3 length: 18 amino acids. The V gene end was trimmed by 0 bases and the J gene end by 7 bases; junction bases not matched to a gene: 11. The CDR3 DNA reads TGTGCCTGGAGTGTACAAGAGGGACTAGCGGGGGCACGGAATGAGCAGTTCTTC. It translates to CAWSVQEGLAGARNEQFF.

J is TRBJ2-1 and V is TRBV12-3 or TRBV12-4; 8 bases map to TRBD2. With 2 bases clipped from V and 5 bases from J, the junction kept 17 bases outside the gene matches. CDR3 length: 19 residues. In nucleotides, the CDR3 is TGTGCCAGCAGTTTATATGTAGGGTTTCGGCGGGAGGTAGACAATGAGCAGTTCTTC. Its translation: CASSLYVGFRREVDNEQFF.

The chain is built from TRBV6-1 and TRBJ1-4, with D unclear. V lost 8 bases, J lost 8 bases, and 15 bases lay in between. The germline gives CDR1 MNHNS, CDR2 SASEGT. The CDR3 is made up of 13 amino acids. CDR3 amino acids: CASHLTVGEKLFF. CDR3 bases: TGTGCCAGCCACCTCACCGTTGGAGAAAAACTGTTTTTT.

This chain uses TRBV27 with TRBJ1-4; no reliable D call. CDR1 is MNHEY, CDR2 SMNVEV, per germline (reference sequence). V shed 5 bases and J shed 8 bases, with 21 bases lying between them. The CDR3 has 16 residues. The CDR3 loop is CASSPNGIAIGEKLFF. The CDR3 DNA reads TGTGCCAGCAGTCCCAATGGCATCGCGATTGGGGAAAAACTGTTTTTT.